The 18 T cell receptor beta chains in this list originate from one sample, sequenced in a study of cytomegalovirus exposure and HLA in healthy donors. TCRdb's copy holds only in-frame clones and misses some; the assay was immunoSEQ multiplex PCR. This table has approximately 130,000 clones, roughly 90% appearing once. Sequencing input: PBMCs. Receptor source: a woman between 18 and 29 years old in good health and CMV-seronegative.

This chain joins TRBV6-1 and TRBJ1-1; D remains unclear. Per the germline V gene, CDR1 is MNHNS and CDR2 is SASEGT. V was trimmed by 6 bases and J by 8 bases, leaving 10 bases between them. This CDR3 has 11 residues. DNA of the CDR3: TGTGCCAGCAGCGCTAGTAGAGAAGCTTTCTTT. Residues: CASSASREAFF.

This clone was seen a handful of times. V is TRBV9 and J is TRBJ2-7; 9 nucleotides line up with TRBD1. The CDR3 length is 14 residues. V lost 2 bases, J lost 3 bases, and 3 bases stayed unmatched. The germline V gene has CDR1 SGDLS and CDR2 YYNGEE. Written as DNA, the CDR3 is TGTGCCAGCAGCGTTGAGACAGGGGGCTACGAGCAGTACTTC. This translates into CASSVETGGYEQYF.

The CDR3 protein is CASSAGIYNSPLHF. The CDR3 nucleotides are TGTGCCAGCAGCGCCGGGATATATAATTCACCCCTCCACTTT. This sequence joins TRBV9 and TRBJ1-6; D is uncertain. This CDR3 has 14 residues. V was pared by 3 bases and J by 4 bases, with 8 bases between. The germline V gene encodes CDR1 SGDLS and CDR2 YYNGEE. Based on the CDR3 plus reference TRBV9 and TRBJ1-6, the full variable domain is DSGVTQTPKHLITATGQRVTLRCSPRSGDLSVYWYQQSLDQGLQFLIQYYNGEERAKGNILERFSAQQFPDLHSELNLSSLELGDSALYFCASSAGIYNSPLHFGNGTRLTVT.

The V call is TRBV27, the J call TRBJ2-1, with D perhaps matching TRBD1 (5 bases). The CDR3 length is 15 residues. Trimming shortened V by 0 bases and J by 8 bases, and 14 bases separated the two germline ends. The germline CDR1 and CDR2 sequences are MNHEY and SMNVEV (reference sequence). The CDR3 DNA reads as TGTGCCAGCAGTTTATCGACTTACAGGTGGGATGAGCAGTTCTTC. This sequence encodes CASSLSTYRWDEQFF.

J is TRBJ2-7 and V is TRBV28; 10 bases agree with TRBD2. CDR1 and CDR2 from the germline V gene are MDHEN and SYDVKM. After removal of 5 bases from V and 8 bases from J, the junction contained 18 bases not matched to a gene. The CDR3 loop spans 17 amino acids. CDR3 in DNA: TGTGCCAGCAGTCCTCGGACTAGCGGAACGGGGATGTGGAAGCAGTACTTC. It is translated as CASSPRTSGTGMWKQYF.

The chain joins TRBV7-9 to TRBJ2-6, with 12 bases fitting TRBD1. The CDR3 runs 19 residues. Germline V lookup: CDR1 SEHNR, CDR2 FQNEAQ (reference sequence). V shed 5 bases and J 3 bases; nucleotides not matched to a gene: 11. Here the CDR3 DNA reads TGTGCCAGCAGCCTGCTCGGGACAGGGGGCAAAGGTGGGGCCAACGTCCTGACTTTC. This encodes CASSLLGTGGKGGANVLTF.

This chain uses TRBV27 with TRBJ2-3, with D possibly being TRBD2 (5 bases). V lost 5 bases and J lost 0, with 15 bases in between. From germline, CDR1 is MNHEY and CDR2 SMNVEV (reference sequence). This CDR3 has 16 amino acids. CDR3 sequence: CASSDQAVPSTDTQYF. The CDR3 bases are TGTGCCAGCAGTGATCAAGCGGTGCCCAGCACAGATACGCAGTATTTT.

The chain carries TRBV6-1 and TRBJ1-1; tentative D call: TRBD1 (6 bases). CDR1 is MNHNS, CDR2 SASEGT, per germline. Between the trimmed V and J ends, which lost 5 bases and 3 bases, there was a span of 10 bases. The CDR3 spans 13 residues. The CDR3 sequence is CASSKQGHTEAFF. In DNA form, the CDR3 reads TGTGCCAGCAGTAAACAGGGCCACACTGAAGCTTTCTTT.

This CDR3 reads CASSQSPAGLADNEQFF. CDR3 DNA sequence: TGTGCCAGCAGCCAGAGTCCCGCGGGACTAGCTGACAATGAGCAGTTCTTC. The chain couples TRBV4-2 to TRBJ2-1; 9 bases agree with TRBD2. Germline CDR1 LGHNA, CDR2 YNFKEQ. The CDR3 extends over 17 amino acids. With 3 bases clipped from V and 5 bases from J, the junction kept 11 bases outside the gene matches.

J is TRBJ2-1 and V is TRBV2, with D perhaps TRBD1 (5 bases). This CDR3 region has 12 residues. Trimming left V 4 bases short and J 11 bases short, with 12 bases between. In germline, CDR1 is SNHLY, CDR2 FYNNEI. The CDR3 DNA is TGTGCCAGCAGTGTGGGATCAGGGAAGCAGTTCTTC. It codes for CASSVGSGKQFF.

This rearrangement joins TRBV6-1 to TRBJ2-1; the D gene is possibly TRBD2 (7 bases). Per germline, CDR1 MNHNS and CDR2 SASEGT. V lost 3 bases, J lost 0 bases, and 15 bases lay in between. CDR3 length: 17 residues. The DNA of the CDR3 is TGTGCCAGCAGTGAGCTGGGGGGGGGCTTCTCCTACAATGAGCAGTTCTTC. Protein sequence: CASSELGGGFSYNEQFF.

The V gene is TRBV6-6, the J gene TRBJ2-4; 7 nucleotides line up with TRBD1. The V segment lost 7 bases and the J segment 0 bases; nucleotides outside the gene matches: 9. This CDR3 is built from 16 residues. The germline CDR1 and CDR2 sequences are MNHNY and SVGAGI (reference sequence). The CDR3: CASTQETGLAKNIQYF. Written as DNA, the CDR3 is TGTGCCAGCACCCAAGAGACAGGGTTAGCCAAAAACATTCAGTACTTC.

The chain links TRBV4-1 to TRBJ1-1, with D tentatively TRBD1 (6 bases). Per the germline V gene, CDR1 is MGHRA and CDR2 is YSYEKL. This CDR3 contains 16 residues. V lost 2 bases and J 0 bases, leaving 13 bases between the germline ends. CDR3 nucleotides: TGCGCCAGCAGCCAAACTCAACAGGGACTGAACACTGAAGCTTTCTTT. Its translation is CASSQTQQGLNTEAFF.

The rearrangement uses TRBV9 and TRBJ2-1; D is perhaps TRBD2 (7 bases). The CDR3 consists of 16 residues. The germline V gene encodes CDR1 SGDLS and CDR2 YYNGEE. V dropped 3 bases and J dropped 7 bases, with 20 bases sitting between them. The CDR3 DNA is TGTGCCAGCAGCGCCCAACCAGCGGGAAGGGGGAATGAGCAGTTCTTC. Translating it yields CASSAQPAGRGNEQFF.

The table lists this clone with a count of one. The chain uses TRBV6-5 and TRBJ1-1; D ambiguous. Trimming stripped 6 bases from V and 4 bases from J, with 18 bases between. The CDR3 is 15 residues long. Germline CDR1 and CDR2: MNHEY and SVGAGI. DNA of the CDR3: TGTGCCAGCAGCCGATTCTCCTTGGGCAGCACTGAAGCTTTCTTT. It specifies CASSRFSLGSTEAFF.

This chain connects TRBV6-6 to TRBJ2-1, with 10 positions matching TRBD2. The CDR3 totals 15 residues. V dropped 2 bases and J dropped 10; count of bases not matched to a gene: 8. Germline V lookup: CDR1 MNHNY, CDR2 SVGAGI (reference sequence). The CDR3 DNA is TGTGCCAGCAGTTACGGCTCTAGCGGGAGACTCGAGCAGTTCTTC. This gives the protein CASSYGSSGRLEQFF.

The rearrangement uses TRBV28 and TRBJ2-6; TRBD1 matches at 11 bases. CDR3 length equals 16 residues. Germline trimming cut 5 bases from V and 2 bases from J; bases unmatched to any gene: 2. The V gene's germline CDR1 is MDHEN and CDR2 SYDVKM. The CDR3 DNA sequence: TGTGCCAGCAGTGGGGACAGGGGGACTGGGGCCAACGTCCTGACTTTC. This sequence encodes CASSGDRGTGANVLTF.

This chain uses TRBV11-3 with TRBJ2-3, with D maybe TRBD2 (7 bases). Germline V gene sequence: CDR1 SGHNT, CDR2 YENEEA. V was trimmed by 5 bases and J by 5 bases, leaving 26 bases between them. This CDR3 is 18 amino acids long. The CDR3 sequence: CASSDGWGGVLIGDTQYF. For the CDR3, the DNA is TGTGCCAGCAGCGATGGTTGGGGGGGCGTTTTGATAGGAGATACGCAGTATTTT.